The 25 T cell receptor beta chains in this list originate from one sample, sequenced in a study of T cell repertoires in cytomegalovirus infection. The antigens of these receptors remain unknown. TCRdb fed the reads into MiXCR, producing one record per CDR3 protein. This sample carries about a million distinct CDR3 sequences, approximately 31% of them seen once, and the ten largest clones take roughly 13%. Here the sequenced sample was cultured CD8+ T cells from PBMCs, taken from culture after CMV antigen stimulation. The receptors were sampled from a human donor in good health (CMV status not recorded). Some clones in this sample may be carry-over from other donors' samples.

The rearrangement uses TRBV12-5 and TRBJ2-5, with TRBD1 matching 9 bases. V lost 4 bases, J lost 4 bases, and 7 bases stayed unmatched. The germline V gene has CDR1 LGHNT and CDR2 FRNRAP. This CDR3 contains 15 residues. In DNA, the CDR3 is TGTGCTAGTGGTTCCTGGACAGGGGTCGGAGAGACCCAGTACTTC. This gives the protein CASGSWTGVGETQYF.

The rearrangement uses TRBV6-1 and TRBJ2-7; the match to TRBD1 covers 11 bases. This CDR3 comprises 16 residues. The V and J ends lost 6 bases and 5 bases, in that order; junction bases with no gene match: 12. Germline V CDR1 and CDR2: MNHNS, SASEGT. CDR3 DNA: TGTGCCAGCAGGGAACGGGACAGGGGGAGAGGCCACGAGCAGTACTTC. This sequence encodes CASRERDRGRGHEQYF.

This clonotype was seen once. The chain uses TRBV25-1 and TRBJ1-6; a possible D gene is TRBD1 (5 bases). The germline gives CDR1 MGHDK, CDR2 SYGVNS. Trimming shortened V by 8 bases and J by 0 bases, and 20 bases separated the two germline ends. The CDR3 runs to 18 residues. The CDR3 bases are TGTGCCAGCGGTACCGGGACGACTGGCCGCTCCTATAATTCACCCCTCCACTTT. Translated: CASGTGTTGRSYNSPLHF.

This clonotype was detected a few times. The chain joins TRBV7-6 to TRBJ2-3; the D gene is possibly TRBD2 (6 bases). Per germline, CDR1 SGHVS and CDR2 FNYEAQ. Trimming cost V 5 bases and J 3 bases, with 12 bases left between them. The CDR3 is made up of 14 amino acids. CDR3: CASSAGPLTDTQYF. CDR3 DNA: TGTGCCAGCAGCGCGGGGCCCCTGACAGATACGCAGTATTTT.

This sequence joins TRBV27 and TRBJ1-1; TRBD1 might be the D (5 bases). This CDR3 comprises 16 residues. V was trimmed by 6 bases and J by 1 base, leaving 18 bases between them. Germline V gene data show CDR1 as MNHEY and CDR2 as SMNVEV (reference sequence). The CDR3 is CASSHTLGRSNTEAFF. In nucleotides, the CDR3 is TGTGCCAGCAGCCACACCCTGGGGCGATCGAACACTGAAGCTTTCTTT.

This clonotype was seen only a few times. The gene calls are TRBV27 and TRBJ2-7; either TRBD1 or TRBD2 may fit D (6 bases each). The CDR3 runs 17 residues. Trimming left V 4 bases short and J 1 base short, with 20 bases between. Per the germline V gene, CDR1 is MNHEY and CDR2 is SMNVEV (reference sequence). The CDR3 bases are TGTGCCAGCAGTTCACTTCCGGGGGCACCGGATTCCTACGAGCAGTACTTC. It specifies CASSSLPGAPDSYEQYF.

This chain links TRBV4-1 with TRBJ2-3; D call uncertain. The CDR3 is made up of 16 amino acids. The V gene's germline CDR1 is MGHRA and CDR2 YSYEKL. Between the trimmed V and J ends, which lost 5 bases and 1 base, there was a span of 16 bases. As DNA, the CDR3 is TGCGCCAGCAGCTCAGGCGGCGGTACCCGCACAGATACGCAGTATTTT. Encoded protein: CASSSGGGTRTDTQYF.

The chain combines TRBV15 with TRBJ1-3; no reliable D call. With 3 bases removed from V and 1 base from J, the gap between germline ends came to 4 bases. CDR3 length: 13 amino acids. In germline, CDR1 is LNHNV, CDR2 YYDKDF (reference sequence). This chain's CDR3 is CATSSGSGNTIYF. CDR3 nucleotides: TGTGCCACCAGCAGCGGATCTGGAAACACCATATATTTT.

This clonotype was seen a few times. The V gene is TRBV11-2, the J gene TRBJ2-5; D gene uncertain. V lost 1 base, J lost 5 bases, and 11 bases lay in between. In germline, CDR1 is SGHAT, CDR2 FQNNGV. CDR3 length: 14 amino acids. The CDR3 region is CASSLADISETQYF. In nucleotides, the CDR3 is TGTGCCAGCAGCTTAGCAGACATATCGGAGACCCAGTACTTC.

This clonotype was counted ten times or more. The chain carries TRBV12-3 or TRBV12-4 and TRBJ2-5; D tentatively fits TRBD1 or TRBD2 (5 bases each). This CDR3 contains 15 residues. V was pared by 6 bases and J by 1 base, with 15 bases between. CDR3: CASRDSGSSQETQYF. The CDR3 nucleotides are TGTGCCAGCAGAGACAGCGGAAGCAGCCAAGAGACCCAGTACTTC.

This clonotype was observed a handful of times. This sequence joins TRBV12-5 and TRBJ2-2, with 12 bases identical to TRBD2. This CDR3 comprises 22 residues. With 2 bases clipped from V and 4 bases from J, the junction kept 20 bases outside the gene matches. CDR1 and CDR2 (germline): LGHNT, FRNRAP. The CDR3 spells CASGLNAYPTSGGPEVTGELFF. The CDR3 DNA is TGTGCTAGTGGTTTGAATGCGTATCCTACTAGCGGGGGGCCCGAAGTCACCGGGGAGCTGTTTTTT.

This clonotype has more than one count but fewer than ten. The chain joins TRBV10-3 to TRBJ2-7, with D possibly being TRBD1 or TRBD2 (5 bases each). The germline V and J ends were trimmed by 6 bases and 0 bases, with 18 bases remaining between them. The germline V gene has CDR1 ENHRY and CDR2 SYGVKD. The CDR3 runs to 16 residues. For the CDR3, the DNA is TGTGCCATCAGAGTTACCAGGGACGGTAGCTCCTACGAGCAGTACTTC. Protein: CAIRVTRDGSSYEQYF.

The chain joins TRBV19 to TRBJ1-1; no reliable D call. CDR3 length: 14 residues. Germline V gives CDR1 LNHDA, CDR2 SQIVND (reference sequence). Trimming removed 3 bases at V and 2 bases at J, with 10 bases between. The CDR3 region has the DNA TGTGCCAGTAGTATCGGGATTGGCAACACTGAAGCTTTCTTT. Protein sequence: CASSIGIGNTEAFF.

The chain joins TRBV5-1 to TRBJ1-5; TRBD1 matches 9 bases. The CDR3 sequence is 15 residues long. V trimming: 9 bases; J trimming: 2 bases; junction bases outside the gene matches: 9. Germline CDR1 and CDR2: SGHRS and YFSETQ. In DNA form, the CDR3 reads TGCGCCACCAATCGGACAGGGGAATGCAATCAGCCCCAGCATTTT. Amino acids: CATNRTGECNQPQHF.

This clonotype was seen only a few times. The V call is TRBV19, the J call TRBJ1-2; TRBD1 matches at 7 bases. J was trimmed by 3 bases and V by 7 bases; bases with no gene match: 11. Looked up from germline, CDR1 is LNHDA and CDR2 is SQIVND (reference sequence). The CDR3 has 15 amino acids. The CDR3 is CASIPRGGQHYGYTF. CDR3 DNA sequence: TGTGCCAGTATACCGAGAGGGGGACAGCACTATGGCTACACCTTC.

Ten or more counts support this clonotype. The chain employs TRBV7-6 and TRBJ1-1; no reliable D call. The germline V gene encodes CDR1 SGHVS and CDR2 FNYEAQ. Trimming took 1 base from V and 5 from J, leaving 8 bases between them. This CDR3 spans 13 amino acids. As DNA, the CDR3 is TGTGCCAGCAGCTTAGTGGTGTGGACTGAAGCTTTCTTT. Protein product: CASSLVVWTEAFF.

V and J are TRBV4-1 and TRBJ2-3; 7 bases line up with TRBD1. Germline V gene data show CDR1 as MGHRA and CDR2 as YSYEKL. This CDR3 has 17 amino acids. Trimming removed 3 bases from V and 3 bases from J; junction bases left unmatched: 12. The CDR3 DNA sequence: TGCGCCAGCAGCCAGGTTTCGACAGGGCGAGGGACAGATACGCAGTATTTT. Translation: CASSQVSTGRGTDTQYF.

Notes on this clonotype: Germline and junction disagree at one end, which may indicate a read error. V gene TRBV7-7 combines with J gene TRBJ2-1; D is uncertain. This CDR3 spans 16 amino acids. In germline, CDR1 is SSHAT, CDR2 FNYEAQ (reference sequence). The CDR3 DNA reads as TGTGCTAGCAGCTCCGGCCGATCCTCCAGTTACAATGAGCAGTTCTTC. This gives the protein CASSSGRSSSYNEQFF.

The CDR3 reads CASSGEDRQETQYF. The CDR3 nucleotides are TGTGCCAGCAGCGGAGAGGACAGGCAAGAGACCCAGTACTTC. The rearrangement uses TRBV9 and TRBJ2-5; 7 nucleotides match TRBD1. Germline values: CDR1 SGDLS, CDR2 YYNGEE. CDR3 length: 14 amino acids. V lost 3 bases and J lost 2; bases outside the gene matches: 4.

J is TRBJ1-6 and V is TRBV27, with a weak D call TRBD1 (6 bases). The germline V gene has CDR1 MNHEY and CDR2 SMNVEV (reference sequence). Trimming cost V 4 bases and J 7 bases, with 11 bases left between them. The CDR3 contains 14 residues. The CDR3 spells CASSWGQANSPLHF. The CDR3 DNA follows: TGTGCCAGCAGTTGGGGGCAGGCAAATTCACCCCTCCACTTT.

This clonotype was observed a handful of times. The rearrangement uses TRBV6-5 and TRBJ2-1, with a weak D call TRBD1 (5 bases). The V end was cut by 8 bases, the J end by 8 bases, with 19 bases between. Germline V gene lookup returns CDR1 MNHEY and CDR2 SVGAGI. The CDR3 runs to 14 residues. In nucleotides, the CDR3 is TGTGCCAGCGGACCGAACCAGGGTATCGATGAGCAGTTCTTC. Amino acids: CASGPNQGIDEQFF.

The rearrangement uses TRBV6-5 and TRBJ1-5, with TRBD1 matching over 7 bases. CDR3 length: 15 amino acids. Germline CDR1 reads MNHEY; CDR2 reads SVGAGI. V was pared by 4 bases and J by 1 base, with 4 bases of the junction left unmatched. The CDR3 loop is CASSLGTESNQPQHF. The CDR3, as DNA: TGTGCCAGCAGTTTGGGGACAGAGAGCAATCAGCCCCAGCATTTT.

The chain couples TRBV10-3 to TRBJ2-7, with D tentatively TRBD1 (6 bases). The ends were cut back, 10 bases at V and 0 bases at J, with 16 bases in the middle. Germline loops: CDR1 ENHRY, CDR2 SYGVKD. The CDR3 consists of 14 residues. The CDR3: CATSTGKSSYEQYV. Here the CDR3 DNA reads TGTGCCACCTCGACAGGAAAAAGCTCCTACGAGCAGTACGTC.

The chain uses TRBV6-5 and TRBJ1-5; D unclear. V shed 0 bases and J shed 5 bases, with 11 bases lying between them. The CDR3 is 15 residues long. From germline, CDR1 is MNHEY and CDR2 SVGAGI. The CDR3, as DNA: TGTGCCAGCAGTTACTCAAGGAGGGCGGATCAGCCCCAGCATTTT. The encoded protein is CASSYSRRADQPQHF.

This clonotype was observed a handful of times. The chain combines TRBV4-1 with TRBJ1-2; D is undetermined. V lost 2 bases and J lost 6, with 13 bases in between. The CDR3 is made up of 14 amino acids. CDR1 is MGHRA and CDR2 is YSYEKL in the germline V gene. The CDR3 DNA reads TGCGCCAGCAGCCAACGGGGTCTACCAGATGGCTACACCTTC. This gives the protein CASSQRGLPDGYTF.